This entry describes one T cell receptor beta chain. Its antigen remains unknown. The data are from a study of CD8 T cells in ankylosing spondylitis. Findings and limits, study-wide: Ankylosing spondylitis blood appeared to be characterized by a TCR beta motif of eight highly homologous variants.

Scientists made TCR beta libraries using quantitative 5'-RACE with molecular barcodes. MiXCR was run by TCRdb on the 5' RACE reads, yielding one entry per CDR3 protein. The sample has fewer than 650,000 distinct CDR3 sequences, 9.5% to 15% seen once. This CDR3 contains 14 residues. Germline V gene lookup returns CDR1 KGHDR and CDR2 SFDVKD. Trimming removed 5 bases at V and 3 bases at J, with 13 bases between. The sequence was obtained from a male donor with ankylosing spondylitis. The source material was blood, either unsorted or a sorted T cell fraction (not recorded which). The V and J genes are TRBV24-1 and TRBJ2-7; a weak D match, TRBD2 (5 bases). In DNA, the CDR3 is TGTGCCACCAGTGCAGTGCGGGTAATCTACGAGCAGTACTTC. Amino acid sequence: CATSAVRVIYEQYF.